There are a few counts of the clone carrying this T cell receptor (beta chain). As yet, its antigen is unknown. At the end of about ten days of culture, CD4+ T cells were isolated. Everyone in the study got two shots of either the BNT162b2 or mRNA-1273 vaccine. Vaccine recipients lacked prior SARS-CoV-2 infection and had negative nucleocapsid antibodies. The data were produced by immunoSEQ multiplex PCR, yet TCRdb's version contains in-frame clones alone and is incomplete. The table has 25,000 to 35,000 clones, 70% to 85% seen once; the top ten hold approximately 15%. These data originate in a study of vaccination effects on CD4 cells after COVID-19. The sequence was collected from a human donor who received a COVID-19 vaccine. The material sequenced was CD4+ T cells from PBMCs cultured without peptide, taken after COVID-19 vaccination.

CDR3 DNA sequence: TGTGCCAGCAGCCATTCGGGACAGGGGGATCATGAGCAGTTCTTC. Translated: CASSHSGQGDHEQFF. This chain joins TRBV3-1 (or the pseudogene TRBV3-2) and TRBJ2-1; TRBD1 agrees at 11 bases. Germline values: CDR1 LGHDT, CDR2 YNNKEL (reference sequence). The CDR3 runs to 15 residues. Trimming cost V 3 bases and J 8 bases; bases outside gene matches: 6.